A selection of T cell receptor beta chains follows, all from one sample in a study of radiotherapy plus CTLA-4 blockade in lung cancer. The assay was immunoSEQ multiplex PCR, and TCRdb's table has in-frame clones only and misses some. The table has 75,000 to 100,000 clones, 88% seen once; the top ten hold approximately 4.9%. The source material was peripheral blood, sampled from a patient treated with radiotherapy plus ipilimumab. Every receptor here comes from a human donor with non-small cell lung cancer that progressed on radiotherapy plus ipilimumab. Both conserved end residues are part of each CDR3. D genes are given only for firm matches.

v_call d_call cdr3_aa
TRBV13 . CASSLVGNTFYNEQFF
TRBV14 . CASSRLGGSYNEQFF
TRBV5-1 TRBD1 CASSSNRDRGFRYGYTF
TRBV4-2 . CASSQVRGLQKEFF
TRBV5-1 . CASSDTYEQYF
TRBV10-2 . CASNSGSSYNEQFF
TRBV5-4 TRBD1 CASSRTGSFEQFF
TRBV18 . CASSPGLYNEQFF
TRBV6-1 . CASSELGRTQYF
TRBV5-8 . CASSRYRANTEAFF
TRBV7-2 . CASRPWDEQFF
TRBV2 . CASSELGGTPLWEQYF
TRBV5-1 TRBD2 CASRKNPPLAGAGNEQFF
TRBV5-1 TRBD2 CASSFLAGAYNEQFF
TRBV7-3 . CASSLPPADTQYF
TRBV5-4 . CASSLEPNYEQYF
TRBV20-1 . CSALVYNEQFF
TRBV6-5 . CASSYSGGGYGYTF
TRBV27 . CASSSRQIERSRTEAFF
TRBV27 TRBD2 CASNKPGLPFNEQFF
TRBV29-1 . CSGTCPCWYF
TRBV7-2 TRBD2 CASSSIAGVLTGELFF
TRBV4-1 . CASSPPGGGRLNTEAFF
TRBV11-2 . CASSLGRVETQYF
TRBV27 . CASSLRGGYGYTF
TRBV19 . CASSRGQFTGELFF
TRBV2 TRBD2 CASRGGTSGPSSYEQYF
TRBV6-5 TRBD1 CASRRGQGGNEQFF
TRBV5-4 TRBD1 CASSLGTGNTGELFF
TRBV7-9 TRBD2 CASSMGLAGLNEQFF
TRBV6-1 TRBD2 CASSGRAVADTQYF
TRBV11-2 TRBD2 CASSRGLAGESDEQFF
TRBV30 . CAWSVWADTQYF
TRBV9 . CASTVTPDGENEKLFF
TRBV28 TRBD2 CASSRIPGTSGGTYEQYF
TRBV19 TRBD1 CASTKDRGSTEAFF
TRBV18 . CASSPLADTQYF
TRBV29-1 TRBD1 CSVYTGGAWGYTF
TRBV7-8 TRBD2 CASSLSGRMAAQFF
TRBV6-6 . CASTIGGRLDTQYF
TRBV5-4 . CASSQGYEQYF